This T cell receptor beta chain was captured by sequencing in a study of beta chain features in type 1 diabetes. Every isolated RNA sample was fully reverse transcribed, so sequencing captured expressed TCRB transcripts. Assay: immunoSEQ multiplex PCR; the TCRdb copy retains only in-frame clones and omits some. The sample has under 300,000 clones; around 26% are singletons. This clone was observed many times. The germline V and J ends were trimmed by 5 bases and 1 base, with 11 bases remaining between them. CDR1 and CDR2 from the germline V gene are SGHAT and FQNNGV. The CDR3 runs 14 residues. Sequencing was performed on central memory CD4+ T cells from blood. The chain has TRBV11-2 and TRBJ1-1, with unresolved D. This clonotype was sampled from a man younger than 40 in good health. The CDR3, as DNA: TGTGCCAGCAGCCAGGACGGATCGAACACTGAAGCTTTCTTT. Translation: CASSQDGSNTEAFF.